This TCR beta chain was observed in a study of T-cell reconstitution after alpha-beta-depleted transplantation in children. Unique molecular identifiers were incorporated during preparation of the TCRbeta library. One entry per CDR3 protein results from TCRdb running MiXCR on the PCR reads. In the table there are about 100,000 distinct CDR3 sequences, about 6% of which are singletons. There are many counts of this clonotype. What it binds is not known. Points from the study as a whole: At day 60, the high TCRbeta diversity found in some patients originated from recipient T cells and thymic progenitors that had survived. Several hundred expanded graft clones reportedly supplied alpha-beta T cells about two months after transplant.

The V end was cut by 4 bases, the J end by 2 bases, with 10 bases between. CDR3 size: 14 residues. The germline CDR1 and CDR2 sequences are KGHSH and LQKENI. The clonotype was recovered from a female patient aged 2-15 years who had a stem cell transplant for Fanconi anemia, so the T cells may come from the graft donor. Sequencing used PBMCs, mostly from graft donor cells, obtained 60 days after TCRalphabeta/CD19-depleted stem cell transplant. The rearrangement joins TRBV18 to TRBJ2-3, with a tentative D call TRBD2 (6 bases). CDR3 in DNA: TGTGCCAGCTCACTAGGGACTCTCACAGATACGCAGTATTTT. It specifies CASSLGTLTDTQYF. The complete variable domain, with remaining parts taken from reference TRBV18 and TRBJ2-3, reads NAGVMQNPRHLVRRRGQEARLRCSPMKGHSHVYWYRQLPEEGLKFMVYLQKENIIDESGMPKERFSAEFPKEGPSILRIQQVVRGDSAAYFCASSLGTLTDTQYFGPGTRLTVL.